This T cell receptor (beta chain) emerged from a study of blood T cells in healthy people across ages. The authors ran a second PCR of 7 to 11 cycles using a sample-barcoded 5' primer and a J-beta primer mix. One entry per CDR3 protein, called by TCRdb with MiXCR from the 5' RACE reads. The data contain just over 1 million distinct CDR3 sequences, 35% to 50% of them seen just once; the ten biggest clones take up about 19%. This clonotype was counted between two and nine times. The V gene lost 0 bases and the J gene lost 8 bases, with 6 bases spanning the gap. Germline V gene sequence: CDR1 SGHRS, CDR2 YFSETQ. The length of the CDR3 is 12 residues.

The gene calls are TRBV5-1 and TRBJ2-1; no clear D. Sequencing was done on a sample of blood. The TCR was taken from an older woman in good health. CDR3 sequence: CASSLEGHEQFF. The CDR3 DNA sequence: TGCGCCAGCAGCTTGGAGGGCCATGAGCAGTTCTTC.